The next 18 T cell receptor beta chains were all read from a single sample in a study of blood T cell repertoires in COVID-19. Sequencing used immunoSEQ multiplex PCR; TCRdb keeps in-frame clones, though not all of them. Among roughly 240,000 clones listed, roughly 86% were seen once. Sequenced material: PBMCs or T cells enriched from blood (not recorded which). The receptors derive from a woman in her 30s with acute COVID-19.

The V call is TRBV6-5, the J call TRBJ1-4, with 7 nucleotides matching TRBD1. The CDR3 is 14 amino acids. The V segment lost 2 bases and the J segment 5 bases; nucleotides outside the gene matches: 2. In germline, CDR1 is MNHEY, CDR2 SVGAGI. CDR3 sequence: CASSYDRENEKLFF. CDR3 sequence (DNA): TGTGCCAGCAGTTACGACAGGGAAAATGAAAAACTGTTTTTT.

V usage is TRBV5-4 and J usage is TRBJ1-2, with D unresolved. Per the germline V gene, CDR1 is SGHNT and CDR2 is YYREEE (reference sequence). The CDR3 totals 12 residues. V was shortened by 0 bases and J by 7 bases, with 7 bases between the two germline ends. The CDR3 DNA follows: TGTGCCAGCAGCTTGGACGATAGTGGCTACACCTTC. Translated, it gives CASSLDDSGYTF.

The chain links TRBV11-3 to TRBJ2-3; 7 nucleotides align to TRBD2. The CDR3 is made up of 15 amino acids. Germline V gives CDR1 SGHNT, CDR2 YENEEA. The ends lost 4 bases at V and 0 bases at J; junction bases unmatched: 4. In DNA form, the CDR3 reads TGTGCCAGCAGCTACAGCGGGGCTAGCACAGATACGCAGTATTTT. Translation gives CASSYSGASTDTQYF.

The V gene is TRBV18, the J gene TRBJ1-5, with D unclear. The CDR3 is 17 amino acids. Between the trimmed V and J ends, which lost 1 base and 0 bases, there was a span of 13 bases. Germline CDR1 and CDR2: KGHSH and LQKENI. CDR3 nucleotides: TGTGCCAGCTCACCACGAGGGCCAGATTATAGCAATCAGCCCCAGCATTTT. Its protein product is CASSPRGPDYSNQPQHF.

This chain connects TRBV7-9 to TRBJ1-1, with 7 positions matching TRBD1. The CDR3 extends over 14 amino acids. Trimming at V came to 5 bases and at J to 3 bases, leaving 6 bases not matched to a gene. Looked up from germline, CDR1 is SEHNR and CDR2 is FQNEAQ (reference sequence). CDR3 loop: CASSSQQGYTEAFF. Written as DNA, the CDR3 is TGTGCCAGCAGCAGTCAACAGGGGTACACTGAAGCTTTCTTT.

The DNA of the CDR3 is TGTGCCAGCAGCTTAGGCCTTGGGAGCACTGAAGCTTTCTTT. Translated: CASSLGLGSTEAFF. J is TRBJ1-1 and V is TRBV7-8; D is undetermined. Germline V CDR1 and CDR2: SGHVS, FQNEAQ. The CDR3 is 14 residues long. Trimming cost V 1 base and J 4 bases, with 10 bases left between them.

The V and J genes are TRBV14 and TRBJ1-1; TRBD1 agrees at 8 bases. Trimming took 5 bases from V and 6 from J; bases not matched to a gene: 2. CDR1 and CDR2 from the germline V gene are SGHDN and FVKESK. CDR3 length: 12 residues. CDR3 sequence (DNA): TGTGCCAGCAGCGAACAGGGGGCTGAAGCTTTCTTT. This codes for CASSEQGAEAFF.

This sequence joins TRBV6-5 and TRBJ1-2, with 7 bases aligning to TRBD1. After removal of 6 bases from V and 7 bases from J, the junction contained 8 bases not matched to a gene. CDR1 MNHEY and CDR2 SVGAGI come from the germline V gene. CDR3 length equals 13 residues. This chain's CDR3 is CASRRQGRGGYTF. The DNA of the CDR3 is TGTGCCAGCAGACGACAGGGACGTGGTGGCTACACCTTC.

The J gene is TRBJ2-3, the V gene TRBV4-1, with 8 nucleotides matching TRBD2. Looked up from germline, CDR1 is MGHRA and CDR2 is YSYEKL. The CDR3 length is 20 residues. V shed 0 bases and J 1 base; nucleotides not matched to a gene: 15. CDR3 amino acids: CASSQDGRRRTSGRTDTQYF. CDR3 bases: TGCGCCAGCAGCCAAGACGGGCGACGGCGTACTAGCGGACGCACAGATACGCAGTATTTT.

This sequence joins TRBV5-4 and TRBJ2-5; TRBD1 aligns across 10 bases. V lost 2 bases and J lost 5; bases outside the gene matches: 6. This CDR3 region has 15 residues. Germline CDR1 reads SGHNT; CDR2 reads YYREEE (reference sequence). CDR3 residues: CASSFGTGAAETQYF. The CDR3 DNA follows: TGTGCCAGCAGCTTCGGGACAGGGGCAGCGGAGACCCAGTACTTC.

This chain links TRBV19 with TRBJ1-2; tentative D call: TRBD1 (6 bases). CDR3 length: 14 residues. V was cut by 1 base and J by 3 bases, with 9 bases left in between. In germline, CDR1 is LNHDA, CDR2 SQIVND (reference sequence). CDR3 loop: CASSIVQGYYGYTF. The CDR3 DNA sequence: TGTGCCAGTAGTATAGTACAGGGATACTATGGCTACACCTTC. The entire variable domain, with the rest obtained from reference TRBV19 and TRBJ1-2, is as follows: DGGITQSPKYLFRKEGQNVTLSCEQNLNHDAMYWYRQDPGQGLRLIYYSQIVNDFQKGDIAEGYSVSREKKESFPLTVTSAQKNPTAFYLCASSIVQGYYGYTFGSGTRLTVV.

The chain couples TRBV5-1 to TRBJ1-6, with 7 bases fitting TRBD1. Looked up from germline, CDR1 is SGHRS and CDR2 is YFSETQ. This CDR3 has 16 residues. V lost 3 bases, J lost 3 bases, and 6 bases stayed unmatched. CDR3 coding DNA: TGCGCCAGCAGCTCTTCTCGGGACAGCTATAATTCACCCCTCCACTTT. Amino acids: CASSSSRDSYNSPLHF.

CDR3 amino acids: CASSWTTGSPYGYTF. The CDR3 DNA follows: TGCGCCAGCAGCTGGACAACAGGTTCCCCCTATGGCTACACCTTC. This chain uses TRBV5-1 with TRBJ1-2, with TRBD1 as a possible D gene (5 bases). CDR1 is SGHRS and CDR2 is YFSETQ in the germline V gene. Deletions cut 3 bases from V and 4 bases from J, with 16 bases between. There are 15 residues in the CDR3.

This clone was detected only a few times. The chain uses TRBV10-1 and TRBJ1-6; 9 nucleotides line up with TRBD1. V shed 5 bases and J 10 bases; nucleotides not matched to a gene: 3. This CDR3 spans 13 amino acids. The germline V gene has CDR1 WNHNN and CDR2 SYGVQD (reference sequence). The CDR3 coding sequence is TGCGCCAGCAGTCGGGACAGGGAATCACCCCTCCACTTT. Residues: CASSRDRESPLHF.

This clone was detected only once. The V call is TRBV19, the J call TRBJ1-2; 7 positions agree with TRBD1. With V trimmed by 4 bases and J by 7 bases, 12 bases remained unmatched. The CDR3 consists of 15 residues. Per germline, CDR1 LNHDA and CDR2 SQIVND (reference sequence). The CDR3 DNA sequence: TGTGCCAGTAGTAAGAGGGACAGCGGAAGGGGTGGCTACACCTTC. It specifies CASSKRDSGRGGYTF.

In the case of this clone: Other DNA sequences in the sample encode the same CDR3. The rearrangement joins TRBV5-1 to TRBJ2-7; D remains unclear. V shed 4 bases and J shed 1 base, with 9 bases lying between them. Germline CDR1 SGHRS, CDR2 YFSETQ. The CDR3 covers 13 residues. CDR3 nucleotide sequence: TGCGCCAGCAGCCTGTCCCCGTCCTACGAGCAGTACTTC. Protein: CASSLSPSYEQYF. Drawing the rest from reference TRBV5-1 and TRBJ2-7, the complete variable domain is KAGVTQTPRYLIKTRGQQVTLSCSPISGHRSVSWYQQTPGQGLQFLFEYFSETQRNKGNFPGRFSGRQFSNSRSEMNVSTLELGDSALYLCASSLSPSYEQYFGPGTRLTVT.

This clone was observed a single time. CDR3 sequence: CAWSVLSDGNGYTF. The CDR3 DNA reads TGTGCCTGGAGTGTACTCAGTGACGGGAATGGCTACACCTTC. This chain joins TRBV30 and TRBJ1-2; D gene unclear. Trimming removed 0 bases from V and 6 bases from J, with 14 bases in between. The CDR3 is 14 residues long. From germline, CDR1 is GTSNPN and CDR2 SVGIG (reference sequence).

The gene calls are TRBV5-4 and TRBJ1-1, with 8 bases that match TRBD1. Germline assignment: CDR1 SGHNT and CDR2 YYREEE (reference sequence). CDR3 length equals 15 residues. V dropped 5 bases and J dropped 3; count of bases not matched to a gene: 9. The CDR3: CASSPRTGRDTEAFF. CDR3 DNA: TGTGCCAGCAGTCCTCGGACAGGGAGAGACACTGAAGCTTTCTTT. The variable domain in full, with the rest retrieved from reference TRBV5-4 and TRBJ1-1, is ETGVTQSPTHLIKTRGQQVTLRCSSQSGHNTVSWYQQALGQGPQFIFQYYREEENGRGNFPPRFSGLQFPNYSSELNVNALELDDSALYLCASSPRTGRDTEAFFGQGTRLTVV.